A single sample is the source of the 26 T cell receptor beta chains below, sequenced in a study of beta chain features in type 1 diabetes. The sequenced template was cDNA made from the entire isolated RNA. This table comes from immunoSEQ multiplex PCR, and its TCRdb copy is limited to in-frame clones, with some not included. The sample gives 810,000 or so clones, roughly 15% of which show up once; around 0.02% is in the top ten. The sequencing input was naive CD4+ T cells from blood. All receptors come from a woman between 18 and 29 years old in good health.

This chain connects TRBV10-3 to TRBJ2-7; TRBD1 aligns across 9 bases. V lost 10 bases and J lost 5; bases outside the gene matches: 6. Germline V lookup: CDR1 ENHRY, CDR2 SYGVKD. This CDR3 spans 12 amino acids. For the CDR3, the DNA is TGTGCCACTAGGACAGGGGATCACGAGCAGTACTTC. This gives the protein CATRTGDHEQYF.

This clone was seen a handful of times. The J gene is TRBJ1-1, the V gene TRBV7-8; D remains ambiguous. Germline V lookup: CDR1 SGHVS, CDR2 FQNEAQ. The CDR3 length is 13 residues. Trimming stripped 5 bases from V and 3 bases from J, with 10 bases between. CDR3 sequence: CASSLSGDTEAFF. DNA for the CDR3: TGTGCCAGCAGCCTCTCCGGAGACACTGAAGCTTTCTTT.

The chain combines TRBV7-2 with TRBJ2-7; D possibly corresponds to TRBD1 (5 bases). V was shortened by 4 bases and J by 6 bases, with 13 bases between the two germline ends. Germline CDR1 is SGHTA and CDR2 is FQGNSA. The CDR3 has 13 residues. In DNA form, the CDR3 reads TGTGCCAGCAGCTCCACAGGTTTCGCCGAGCAGTACTTC. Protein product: CASSSTGFAEQYF.

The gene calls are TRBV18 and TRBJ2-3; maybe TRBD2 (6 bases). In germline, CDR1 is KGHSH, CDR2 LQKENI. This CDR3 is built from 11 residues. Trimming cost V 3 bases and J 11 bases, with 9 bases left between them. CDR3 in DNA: TGTGCCAGCTCACCTCCGGGACTGCAGTATTTT. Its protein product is CASSPPGLQYF.

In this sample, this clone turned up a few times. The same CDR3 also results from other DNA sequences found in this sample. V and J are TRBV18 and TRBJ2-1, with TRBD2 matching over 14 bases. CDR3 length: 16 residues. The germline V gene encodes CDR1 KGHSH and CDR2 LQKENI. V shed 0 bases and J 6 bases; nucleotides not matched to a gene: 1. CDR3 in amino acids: CASSPPGLAGANEQFF. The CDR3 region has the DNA TGTGCCAGCTCACCACCGGGACTAGCGGGAGCCAATGAGCAGTTCTTC.

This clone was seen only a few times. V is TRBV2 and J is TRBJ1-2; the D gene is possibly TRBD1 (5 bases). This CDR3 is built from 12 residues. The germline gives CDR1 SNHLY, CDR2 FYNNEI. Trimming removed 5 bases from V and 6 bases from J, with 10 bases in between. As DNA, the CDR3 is TGTGCCAGCAGTACAGTGGGGGATGGCTACACCTTC. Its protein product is CASSTVGDGYTF.

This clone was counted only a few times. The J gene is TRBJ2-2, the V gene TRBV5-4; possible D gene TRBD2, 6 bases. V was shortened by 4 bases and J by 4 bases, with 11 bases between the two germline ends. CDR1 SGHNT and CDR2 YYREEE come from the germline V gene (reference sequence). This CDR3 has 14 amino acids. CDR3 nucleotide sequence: TGTGCCAGCAGCGCGGGAATGGGCACCGGGGAGCTGTTTTTT. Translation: CASSAGMGTGELFF.

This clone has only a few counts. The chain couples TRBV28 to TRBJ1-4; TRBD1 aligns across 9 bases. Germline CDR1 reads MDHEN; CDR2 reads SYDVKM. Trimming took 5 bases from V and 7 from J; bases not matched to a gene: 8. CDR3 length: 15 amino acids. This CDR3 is CASSGGTGKGEKLFF. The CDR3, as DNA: TGTGCCAGCAGTGGCGGGACAGGGAAGGGTGAAAAACTGTTTTTT.

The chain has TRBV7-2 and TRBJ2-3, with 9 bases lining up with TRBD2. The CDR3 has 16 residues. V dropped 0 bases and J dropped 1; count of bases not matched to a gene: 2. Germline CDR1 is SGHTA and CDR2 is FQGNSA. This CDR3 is CASSLAIAGGTDTQYF. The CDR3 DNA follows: TGTGCCAGCAGCTTAGCGATAGCGGGAGGCACAGATACGCAGTATTTT.

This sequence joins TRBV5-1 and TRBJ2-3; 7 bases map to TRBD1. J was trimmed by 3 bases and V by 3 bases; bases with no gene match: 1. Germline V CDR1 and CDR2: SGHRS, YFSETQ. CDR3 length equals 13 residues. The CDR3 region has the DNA TGCGCCAGCAGCTGGACAGGTACAGATACGCAGTATTTT. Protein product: CASSWTGTDTQYF.

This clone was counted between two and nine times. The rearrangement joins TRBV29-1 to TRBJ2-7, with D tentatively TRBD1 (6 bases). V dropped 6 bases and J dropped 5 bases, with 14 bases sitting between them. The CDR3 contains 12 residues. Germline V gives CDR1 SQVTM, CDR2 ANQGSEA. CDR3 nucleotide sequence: TGCAGCGTCACACAGGGAATCGACGAGCAGTACTTC. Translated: CSVTQGIDEQYF.

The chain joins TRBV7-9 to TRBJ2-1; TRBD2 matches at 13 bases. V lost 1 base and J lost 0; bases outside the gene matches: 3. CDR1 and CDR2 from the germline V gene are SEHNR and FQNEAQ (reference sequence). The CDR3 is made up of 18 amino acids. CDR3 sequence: CASSLGLAGGNSYNEQFF. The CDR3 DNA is TGTGCCAGCAGCTTAGGACTAGCGGGAGGCAACTCCTACAATGAGCAGTTCTTC.

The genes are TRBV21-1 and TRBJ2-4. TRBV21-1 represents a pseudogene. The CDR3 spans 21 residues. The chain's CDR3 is CASSSLRGQGGPSGSKNIQYF. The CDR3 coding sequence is TGTGCCAGCAGCTCCCTCCGGGGGCAAGGGGGACCTTCAGGGAGCAAAAACATTCAGTACTTC.

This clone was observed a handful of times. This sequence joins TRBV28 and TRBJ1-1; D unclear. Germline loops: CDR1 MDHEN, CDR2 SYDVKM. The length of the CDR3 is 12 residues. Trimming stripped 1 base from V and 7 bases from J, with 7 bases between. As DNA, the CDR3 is TGTGCCAGCAGTTTATCCAAATATGAAGCTTTCTTT. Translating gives CASSLSKYEAFF.

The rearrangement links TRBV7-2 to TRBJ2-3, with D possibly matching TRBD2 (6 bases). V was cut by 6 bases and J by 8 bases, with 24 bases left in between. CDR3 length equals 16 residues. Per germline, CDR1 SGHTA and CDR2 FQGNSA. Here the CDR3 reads CASRQRPGLGWGTQYF. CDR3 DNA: TGTGCCAGCAGACAAAGACCGGGACTGGGTTGGGGTACGCAGTATTTT.

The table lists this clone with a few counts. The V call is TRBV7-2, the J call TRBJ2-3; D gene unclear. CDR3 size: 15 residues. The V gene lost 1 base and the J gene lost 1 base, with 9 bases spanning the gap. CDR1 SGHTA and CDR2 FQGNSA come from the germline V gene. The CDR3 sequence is CASSLGARGTDTQYF. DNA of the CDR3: TGTGCCAGCAGCTTAGGAGCTCGCGGCACAGATACGCAGTATTTT.

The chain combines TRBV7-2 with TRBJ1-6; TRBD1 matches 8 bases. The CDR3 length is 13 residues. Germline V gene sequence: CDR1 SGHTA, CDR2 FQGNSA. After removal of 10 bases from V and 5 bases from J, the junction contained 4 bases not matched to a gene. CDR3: CAIRTGNNSPLHF. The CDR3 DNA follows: TGTGCCATCCGGACAGGGAATAATTCACCCCTCCACTTT.

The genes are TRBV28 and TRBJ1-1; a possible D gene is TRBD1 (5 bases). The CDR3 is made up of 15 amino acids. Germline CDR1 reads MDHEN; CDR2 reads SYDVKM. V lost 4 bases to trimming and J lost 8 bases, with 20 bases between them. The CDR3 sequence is CASSSGSTIDREAFF. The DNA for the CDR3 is TGTGCCAGCAGTTCTGGGTCTACCATCGACAGAGAAGCTTTCTTT. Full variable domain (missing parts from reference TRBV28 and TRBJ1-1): DVKVTQSSRYLVKRTGEKVFLECVQDMDHENMFWYRQDPGLGLRLIYFSYDVKMKEKGDIPEGYSVSREKKERFSLILESASTNQTSMYLCASSSGSTIDREAFFGQGTRLTVV.

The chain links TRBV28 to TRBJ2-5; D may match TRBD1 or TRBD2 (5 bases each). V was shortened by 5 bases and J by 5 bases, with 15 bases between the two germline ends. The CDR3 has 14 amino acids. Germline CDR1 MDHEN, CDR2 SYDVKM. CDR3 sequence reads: CASSHRAGTETQYF. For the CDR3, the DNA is TGTGCCAGCAGTCACCGGGCAGGGACCGAGACCCAGTACTTC. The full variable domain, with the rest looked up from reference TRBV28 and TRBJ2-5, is DVKVTQSSRYLVKRTGEKVFLECVQDMDHENMFWYRQDPGLGLRLIYFSYDVKMKEKGDIPEGYSVSREKKERFSLILESASTNQTSMYLCASSHRAGTETQYFGPGTRLLVL.

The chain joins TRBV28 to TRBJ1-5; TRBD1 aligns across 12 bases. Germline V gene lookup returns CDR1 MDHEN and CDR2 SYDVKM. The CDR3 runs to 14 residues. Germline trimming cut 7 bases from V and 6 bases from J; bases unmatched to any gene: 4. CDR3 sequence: CASTGTGGFQPQHF. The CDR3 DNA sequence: TGTGCCAGCACTGGGACAGGGGGCTTTCAGCCCCAGCATTTT.

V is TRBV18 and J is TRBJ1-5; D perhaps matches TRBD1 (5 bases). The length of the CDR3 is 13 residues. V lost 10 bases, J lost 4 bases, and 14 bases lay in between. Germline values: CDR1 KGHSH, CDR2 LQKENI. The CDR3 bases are TGTGCCACCTCCCGGGGGGAAAATCAGCCCCAGCATTTT. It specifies CATSRGENQPQHF.

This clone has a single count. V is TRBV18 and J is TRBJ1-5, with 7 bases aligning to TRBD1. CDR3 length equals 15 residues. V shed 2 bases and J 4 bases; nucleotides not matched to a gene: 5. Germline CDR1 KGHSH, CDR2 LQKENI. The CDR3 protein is CASSPVGTVNQPQHF. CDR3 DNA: TGTGCCAGCTCACCAGTAGGGACAGTGAATCAGCCCCAGCATTTT.

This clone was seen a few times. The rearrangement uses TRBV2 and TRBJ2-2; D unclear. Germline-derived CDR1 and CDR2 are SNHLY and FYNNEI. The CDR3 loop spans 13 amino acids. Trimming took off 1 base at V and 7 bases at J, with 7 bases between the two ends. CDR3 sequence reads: CASSEVARGELFF. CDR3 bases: TGTGCCAGCAGTGAAGTGGCTCGCGGGGAGCTGTTTTTT.

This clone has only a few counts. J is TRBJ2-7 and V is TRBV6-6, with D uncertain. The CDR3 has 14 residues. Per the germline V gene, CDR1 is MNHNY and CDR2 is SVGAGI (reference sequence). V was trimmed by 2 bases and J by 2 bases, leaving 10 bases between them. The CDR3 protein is CASSYLGVAYEQYF. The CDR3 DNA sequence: TGTGCCAGCAGTTACCTTGGCGTGGCCTACGAGCAGTACTTC.

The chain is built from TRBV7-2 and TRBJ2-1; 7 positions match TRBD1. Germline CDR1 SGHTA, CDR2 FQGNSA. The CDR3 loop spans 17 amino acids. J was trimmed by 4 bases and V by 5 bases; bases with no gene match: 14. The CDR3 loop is CASSPWLGQPNYNEQFF. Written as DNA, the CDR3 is TGTGCCAGCAGCCCCTGGCTGGGACAGCCAAATTACAATGAGCAGTTCTTC.

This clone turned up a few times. CDR3 loop: CASSVLGAGTGELFF. The CDR3 nucleotides are TGTGCCAGCAGCGTTTTGGGGGCTGGGACCGGGGAGCTGTTTTTT. The chain combines TRBV9 with TRBJ2-2; weak D call: TRBD1 (6 bases). This CDR3 is 15 amino acids long. V was clipped by 2 bases and J by 5 bases, with 13 bases between them. Per germline, CDR1 SGDLS and CDR2 YYNGEE.